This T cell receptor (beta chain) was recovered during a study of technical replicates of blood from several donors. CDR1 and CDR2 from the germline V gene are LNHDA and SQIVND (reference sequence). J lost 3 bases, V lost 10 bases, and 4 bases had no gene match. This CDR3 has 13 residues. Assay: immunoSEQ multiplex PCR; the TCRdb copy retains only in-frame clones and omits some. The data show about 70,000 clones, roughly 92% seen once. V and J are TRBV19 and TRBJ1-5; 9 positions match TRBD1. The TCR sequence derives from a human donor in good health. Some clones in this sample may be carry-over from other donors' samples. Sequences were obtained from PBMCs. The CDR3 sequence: CATRTGVNQPQHF. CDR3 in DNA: TGTGCCACCCGGACAGGGGTCAATCAGCCCCAGCATTTT.